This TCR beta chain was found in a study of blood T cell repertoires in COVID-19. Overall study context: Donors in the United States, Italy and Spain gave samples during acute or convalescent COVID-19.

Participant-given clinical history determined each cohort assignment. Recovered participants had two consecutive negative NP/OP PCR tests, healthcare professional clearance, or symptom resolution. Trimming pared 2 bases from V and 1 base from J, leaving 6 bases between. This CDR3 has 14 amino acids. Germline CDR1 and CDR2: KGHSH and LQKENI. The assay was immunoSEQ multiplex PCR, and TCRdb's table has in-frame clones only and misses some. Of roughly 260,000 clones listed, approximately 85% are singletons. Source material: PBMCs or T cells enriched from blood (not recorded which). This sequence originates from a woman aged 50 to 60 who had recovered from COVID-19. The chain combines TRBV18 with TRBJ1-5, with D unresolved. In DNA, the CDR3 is TGTGCCAGCTCACCAGAGGAGAGCAATCAGCCCCAGCATTTT. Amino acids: CASSPEESNQPQHF.